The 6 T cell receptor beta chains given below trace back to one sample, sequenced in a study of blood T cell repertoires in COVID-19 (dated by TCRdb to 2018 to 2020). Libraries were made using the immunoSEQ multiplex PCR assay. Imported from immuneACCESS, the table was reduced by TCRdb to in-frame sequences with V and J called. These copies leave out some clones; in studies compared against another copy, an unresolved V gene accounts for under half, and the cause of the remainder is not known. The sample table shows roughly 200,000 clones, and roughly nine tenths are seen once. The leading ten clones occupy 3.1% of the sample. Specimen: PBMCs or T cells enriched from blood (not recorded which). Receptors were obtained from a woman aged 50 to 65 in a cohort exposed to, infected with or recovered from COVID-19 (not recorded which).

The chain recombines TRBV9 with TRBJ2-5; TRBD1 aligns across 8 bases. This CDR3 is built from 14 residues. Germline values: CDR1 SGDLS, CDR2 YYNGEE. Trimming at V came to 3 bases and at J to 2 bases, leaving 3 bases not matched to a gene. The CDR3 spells CASSARTGQETQYF. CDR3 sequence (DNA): TGTGCCAGCAGCGCCCGGACAGGGCAAGAGACCCAGTACTTC. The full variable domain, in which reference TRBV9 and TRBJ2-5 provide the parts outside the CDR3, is DSGVTQTPKHLITATGQRVTLRCSPRSGDLSVYWYQQSLDQGLQFLIQYYNGEERAKGNILERFSAQQFPDLHSELNLSSLELGDSALYFCASSARTGQETQYFGPGTRLLVL.

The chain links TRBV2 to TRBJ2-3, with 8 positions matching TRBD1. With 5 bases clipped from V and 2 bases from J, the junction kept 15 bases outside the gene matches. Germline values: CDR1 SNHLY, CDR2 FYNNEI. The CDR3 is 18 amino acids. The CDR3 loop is CASSSSVRDRGFTDTQYF. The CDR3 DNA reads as TGTGCCAGCAGTTCGTCGGTCCGTGACAGGGGATTCACAGATACGCAGTATTTT.

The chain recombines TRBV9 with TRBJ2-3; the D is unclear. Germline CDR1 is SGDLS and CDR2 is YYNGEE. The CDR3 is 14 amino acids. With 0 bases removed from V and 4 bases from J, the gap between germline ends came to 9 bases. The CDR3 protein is CASSVGAAADTQYF. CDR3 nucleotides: TGTGCCAGCAGCGTAGGGGCAGCAGCAGATACGCAGTATTTT.

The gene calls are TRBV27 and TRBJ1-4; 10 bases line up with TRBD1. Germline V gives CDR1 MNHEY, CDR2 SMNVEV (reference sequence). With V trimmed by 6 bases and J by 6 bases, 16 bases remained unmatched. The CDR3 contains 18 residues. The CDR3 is CASRPPRDRGGRDEKLFF. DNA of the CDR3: TGTGCCAGCAGACCACCCCGGGACAGGGGTGGTCGGGATGAAAAACTGTTTTTT. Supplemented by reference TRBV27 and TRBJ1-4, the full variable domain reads EAQVTQNPRYLITVTGKKLTVTCSQNMNHEYMSWYRQDPGLGLRQIYYSMNVEVTDKGDVPEGYKVSRKEKRNFPLILESPSPNQTSLYFCASRPPRDRGGRDEKLFFGSGTQLSVL.

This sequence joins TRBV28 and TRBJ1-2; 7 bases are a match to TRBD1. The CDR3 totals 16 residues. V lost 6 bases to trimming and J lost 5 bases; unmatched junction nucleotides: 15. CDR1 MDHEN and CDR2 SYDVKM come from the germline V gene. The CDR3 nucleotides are TGTGCCAGCAGCGGGAGGGACAGACCCGCGTTTTATGGCTACACCTTC. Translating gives CASSGRDRPAFYGYTF.

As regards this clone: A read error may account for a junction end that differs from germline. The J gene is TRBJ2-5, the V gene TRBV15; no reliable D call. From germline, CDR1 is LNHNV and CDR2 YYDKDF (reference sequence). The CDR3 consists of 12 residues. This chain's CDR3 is CATSRDQEIQYF. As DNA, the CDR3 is TGTGCCACCAGCAGAGATCAAGAGATCCAGTACTTC.